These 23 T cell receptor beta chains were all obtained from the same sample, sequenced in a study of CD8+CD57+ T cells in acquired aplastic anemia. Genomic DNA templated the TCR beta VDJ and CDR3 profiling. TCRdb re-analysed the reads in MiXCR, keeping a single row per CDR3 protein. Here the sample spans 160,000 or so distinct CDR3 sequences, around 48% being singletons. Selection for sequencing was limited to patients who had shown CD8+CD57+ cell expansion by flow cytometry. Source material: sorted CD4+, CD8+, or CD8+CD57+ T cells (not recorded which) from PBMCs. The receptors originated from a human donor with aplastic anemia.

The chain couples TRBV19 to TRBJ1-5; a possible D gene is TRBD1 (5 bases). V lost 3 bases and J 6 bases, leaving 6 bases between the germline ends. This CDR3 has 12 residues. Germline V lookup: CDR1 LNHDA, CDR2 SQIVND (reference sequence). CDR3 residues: CASSIGGQPQHF. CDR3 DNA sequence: TGTGCCAGTAGTATCGGGGGTCAGCCCCAGCATTTT. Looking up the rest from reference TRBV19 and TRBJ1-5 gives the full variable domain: DGGITQSPKYLFRKEGQNVTLSCEQNLNHDAMYWYRQDPGQGLRLIYYSQIVNDFQKGDIAEGYSVSREKKESFPLTVTSAQKNPTAFYLCASSIGGQPQHFGDGTRLSIL.

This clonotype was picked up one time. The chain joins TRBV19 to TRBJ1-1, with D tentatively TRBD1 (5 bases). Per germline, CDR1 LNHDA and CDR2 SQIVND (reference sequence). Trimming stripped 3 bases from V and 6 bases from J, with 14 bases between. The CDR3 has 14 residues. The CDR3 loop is CASSMGRGNPEAFF. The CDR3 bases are TGTGCCAGTAGTATGGGGCGGGGGAATCCTGAAGCTTTCTTT.

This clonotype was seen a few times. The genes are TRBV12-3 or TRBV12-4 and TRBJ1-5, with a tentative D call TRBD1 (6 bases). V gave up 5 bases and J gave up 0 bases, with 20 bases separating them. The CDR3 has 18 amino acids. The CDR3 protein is CASSPGVGASYSNQPQHF. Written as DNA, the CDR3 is TGTGCCAGCAGTCCCGGGGTGGGGGCAAGTTATAGCAATCAGCCCCAGCATTTT.

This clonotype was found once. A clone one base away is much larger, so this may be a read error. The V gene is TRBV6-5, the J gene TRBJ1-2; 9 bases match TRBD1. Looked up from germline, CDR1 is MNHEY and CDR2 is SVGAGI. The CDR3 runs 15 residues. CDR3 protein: CASSHRGRPSYGFTF. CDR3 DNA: TGTGCCAGCAGTCACAGGGGGCGCCCCTCCTATGGCTTCACCTTC.

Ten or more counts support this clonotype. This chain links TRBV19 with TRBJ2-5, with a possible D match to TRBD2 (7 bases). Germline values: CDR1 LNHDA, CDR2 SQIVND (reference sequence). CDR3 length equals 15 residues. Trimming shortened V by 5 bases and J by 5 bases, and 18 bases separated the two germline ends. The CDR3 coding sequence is TGTGCCAGTAGTTCGGGGAGGGGGTCGCTGGAGACCCAGTACTTC. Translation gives CASSSGRGSLETQYF.

The CDR3 bases are TGTGCCAGCAGTTTGAGCGGGGAGGCCGGCGGGGAGCTGTTTTTT. Translated: CASSLSGEAGGELFF. The V gene is TRBV12-3 or TRBV12-4, the J gene TRBJ2-2, with TRBD2 identical over 7 bases. The CDR3 totals 15 residues. The V segment lost 3 bases and the J segment 7 bases; nucleotides outside the gene matches: 8.

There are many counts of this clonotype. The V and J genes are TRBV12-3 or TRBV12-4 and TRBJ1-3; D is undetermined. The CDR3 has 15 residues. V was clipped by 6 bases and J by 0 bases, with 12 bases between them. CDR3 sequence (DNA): TGTGCCAGCAGCGACACGGGTAGCTCTGGAAACACCATATATTTT. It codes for CASSDTGSSGNTIYF.

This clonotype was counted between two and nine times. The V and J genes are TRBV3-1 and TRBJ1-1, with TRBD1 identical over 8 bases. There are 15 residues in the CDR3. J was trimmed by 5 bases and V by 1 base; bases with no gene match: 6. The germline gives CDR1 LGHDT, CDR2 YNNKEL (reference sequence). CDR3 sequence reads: CASSQATGVGTEAFF. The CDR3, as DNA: TGTGCCAGCAGCCAAGCGACAGGGGTAGGGACTGAAGCTTTCTTT.

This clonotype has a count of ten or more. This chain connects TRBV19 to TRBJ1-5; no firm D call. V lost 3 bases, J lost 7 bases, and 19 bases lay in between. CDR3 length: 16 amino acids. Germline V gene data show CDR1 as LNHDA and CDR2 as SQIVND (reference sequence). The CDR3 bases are TGTGCCAGTAGTATGGCTCTCGGGGTAGTTGGACAGCCCCAGCATTTT. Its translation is CASSMALGVVGQPQHF. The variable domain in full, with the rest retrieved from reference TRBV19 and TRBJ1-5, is DGGITQSPKYLFRKEGQNVTLSCEQNLNHDAMYWYRQDPGQGLRLIYYSQIVNDFQKGDIAEGYSVSREKKESFPLTVTSAQKNPTAFYLCASSMALGVVGQPQHFGDGTRLSIL.

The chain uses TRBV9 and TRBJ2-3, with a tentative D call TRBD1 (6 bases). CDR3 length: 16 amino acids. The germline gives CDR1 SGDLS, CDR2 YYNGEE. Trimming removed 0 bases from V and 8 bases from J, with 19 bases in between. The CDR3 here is CASSVAGQRSFGTQYF. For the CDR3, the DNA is TGTGCCAGCAGCGTAGCTGGACAGAGGAGCTTCGGTACGCAGTATTTT.

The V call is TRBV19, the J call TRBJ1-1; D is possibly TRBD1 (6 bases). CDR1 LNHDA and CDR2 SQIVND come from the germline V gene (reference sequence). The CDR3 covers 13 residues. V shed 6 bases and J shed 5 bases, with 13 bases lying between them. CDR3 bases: TGTGCCAGTAGCAACAGGGTAGGGACTGAAGCTTTCTTT. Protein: CASSNRVGTEAFF.

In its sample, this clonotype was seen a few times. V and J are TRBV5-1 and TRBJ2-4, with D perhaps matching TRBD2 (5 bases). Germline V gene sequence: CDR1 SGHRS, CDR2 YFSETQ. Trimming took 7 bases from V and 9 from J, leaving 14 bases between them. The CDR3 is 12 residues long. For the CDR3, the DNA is TGCGCCAGCTCGTCCGGCGGAGGCATTCAGTACTTC. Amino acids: CASSSGGGIQYF.

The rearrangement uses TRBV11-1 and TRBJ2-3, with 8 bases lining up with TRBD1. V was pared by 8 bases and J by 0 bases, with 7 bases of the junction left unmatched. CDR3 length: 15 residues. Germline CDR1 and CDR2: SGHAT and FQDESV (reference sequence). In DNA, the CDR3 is TGTGCCAGCCTTGACCAGGGGGCAAGCACAGATACGCAGTATTTT. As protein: CASLDQGASTDTQYF.

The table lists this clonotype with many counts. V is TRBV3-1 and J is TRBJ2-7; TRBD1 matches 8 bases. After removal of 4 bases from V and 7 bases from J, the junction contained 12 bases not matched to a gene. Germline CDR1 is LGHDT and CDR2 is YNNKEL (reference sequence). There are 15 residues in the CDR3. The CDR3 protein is CASSPNRAGGGEQYF. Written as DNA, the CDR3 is TGTGCCAGCAGCCCAAATAGGGCAGGGGGCGGGGAGCAGTACTTC.

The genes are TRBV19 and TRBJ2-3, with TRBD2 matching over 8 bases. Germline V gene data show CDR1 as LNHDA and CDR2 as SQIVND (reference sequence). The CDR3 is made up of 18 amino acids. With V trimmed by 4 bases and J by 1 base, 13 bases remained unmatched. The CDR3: CASSKSGRGPVGTDTQYF. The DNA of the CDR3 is TGTGCCAGTAGTAAGAGCGGGAGAGGACCTGTCGGCACAGATACGCAGTATTTT.

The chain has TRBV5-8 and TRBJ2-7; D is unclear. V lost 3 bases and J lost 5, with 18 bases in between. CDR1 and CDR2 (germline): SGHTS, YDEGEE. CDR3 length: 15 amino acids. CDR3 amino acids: CASSSIARGRDEQYF. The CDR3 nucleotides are TGTGCCAGCAGCTCGATCGCCCGAGGACGCGACGAGCAGTACTTC.

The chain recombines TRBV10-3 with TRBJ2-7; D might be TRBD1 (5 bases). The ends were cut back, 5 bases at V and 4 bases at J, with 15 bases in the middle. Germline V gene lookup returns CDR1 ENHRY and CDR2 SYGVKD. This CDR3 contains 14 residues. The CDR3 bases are TGTGCCATCAGTCCGGCTACAGGCCCATACGAGCAGTACTTC. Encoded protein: CAISPATGPYEQYF.

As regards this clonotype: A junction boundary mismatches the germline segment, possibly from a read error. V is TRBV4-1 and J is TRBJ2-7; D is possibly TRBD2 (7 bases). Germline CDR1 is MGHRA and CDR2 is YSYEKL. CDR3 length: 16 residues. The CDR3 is CASSPQGGAVSHEQYF. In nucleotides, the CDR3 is TGCGCCAGCAGCCCCCAAGGGGGGGCAGTTTCCCACGAACAGTACTTC.

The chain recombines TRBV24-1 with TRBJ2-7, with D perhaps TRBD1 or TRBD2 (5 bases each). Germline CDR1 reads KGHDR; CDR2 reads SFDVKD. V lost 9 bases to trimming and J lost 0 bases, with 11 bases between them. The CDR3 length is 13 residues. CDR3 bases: TGTGCCACCGCCGGGACGGACTCCTACGAGCAGTACTTC. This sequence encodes CATAGTDSYEQYF.

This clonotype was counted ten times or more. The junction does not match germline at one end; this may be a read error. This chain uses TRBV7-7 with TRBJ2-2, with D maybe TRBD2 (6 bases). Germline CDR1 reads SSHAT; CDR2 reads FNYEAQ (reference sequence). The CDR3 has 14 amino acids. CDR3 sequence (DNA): TGTGCTAGCAGCTTTAATTCGGGGGCCGGGGAGCTGTTTTTT. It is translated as CASSFNSGAGELFF.

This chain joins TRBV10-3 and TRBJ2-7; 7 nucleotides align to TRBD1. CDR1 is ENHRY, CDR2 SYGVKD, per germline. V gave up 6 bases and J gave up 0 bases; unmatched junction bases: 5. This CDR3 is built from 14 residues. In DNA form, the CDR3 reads TGTGCCATCAGGGACAGGCCACTCTCCTACGAGCAGTACTTC. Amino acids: CAIRDRPLSYEQYF.

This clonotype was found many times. In DNA, the CDR3 is TGCGCCAGCAGCCAAACTTCCGGGACAGTCACAGATACGCAGTATTTT. Translation: CASSQTSGTVTDTQYF. The chain carries TRBV4-1 and TRBJ2-3; TRBD1 matches at 7 bases. Germline-derived CDR1 and CDR2 are MGHRA and YSYEKL. J gave up 2 bases and V 2 bases, and 7 bases lay outside the gene matches. The length of the CDR3 is 16 residues.

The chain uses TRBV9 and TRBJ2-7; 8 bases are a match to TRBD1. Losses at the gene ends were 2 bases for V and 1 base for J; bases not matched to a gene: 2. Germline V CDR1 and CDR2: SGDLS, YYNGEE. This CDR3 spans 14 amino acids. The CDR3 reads CASSVGDRSYEQYF. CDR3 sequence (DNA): TGTGCCAGCAGCGTGGGGGACAGGTCCTACGAGCAGTACTTC.